These 30 T cell receptor beta chains came from one sample sequenced in a study of graft-versus-host responses after intestinal transplantation (TCRdb year 2021). The library was obtained by the immunoSEQ multiplex PCR assay. Held by TCRdb, this immuneACCESS table contains in-frame sequences only and omits some clones. Under half of the omission traces to an unresolved V gene where checked; the cause of the rest is unknown. The sample has under 100,000 clones on record, approximately 78% of them singletons. The top ten hold approximately 0.84% of the sample. Their antigens are not known. Per the publication, the time point label means: cells obtained before transplantation from donor or recipient. The sequencing here drew on unstimulated CD4+ T cells sorted from spleen or lymph node cells, taken before intestinal transplant. The receptors here all came from a human donor who received an intestinal transplant.

This chain joins TRBV12-2 and TRBJ2-2; the table names TRBD2, a call not compared with the DNA. TRBV12-2 is a pseudogene segment. The CDR3 is made up of 19 amino acids. CDR3: CASRLVGTSGRPNTGELFF. The CDR3 DNA reads as TGTGCAAGTCGCTTAGTAGGGACTAGCGGGAGACCGAACACCGGGGAGCTGTTTTTT.

The chain recombines TRBV5-1 with TRBJ2-2, with TRBD2 identical over 7 bases. This CDR3 comprises 15 residues. The junction had 6 bases not matched to a gene; V was cut back by 0 bases and J by 7 bases. Looked up from germline, CDR1 is SGHRS and CDR2 is YFSETQ. The CDR3 spells CASSLVTSEVGELFF. The CDR3 nucleotides are TGCGCCAGCAGCTTGGTTACTAGCGAGGTCGGGGAGCTGTTTTTT.

The chain employs TRBV12-5 and TRBJ2-5; TRBD1 matches 7 bases. This CDR3 has 18 amino acids. The V segment lost 1 base and the J segment 7 bases; nucleotides outside the gene matches: 18. Germline V gene lookup returns CDR1 LGHNT and CDR2 FRNRAP. The CDR3 sequence: CASGLAPRDSDQRSTQYF. In DNA form, the CDR3 reads TGTGCTAGTGGTTTGGCCCCCCGGGACAGCGACCAGAGGTCGACCCAGTACTTC.

V gene TRBV5-6 combines with J gene TRBJ2-7; 8 bases agree with TRBD1. The V segment lost 10 bases and the J segment 2 bases; nucleotides outside the gene matches: 5. CDR1 and CDR2 from the germline V gene are SGHDT and YYEEEE. This CDR3 has 12 residues. CDR3 protein: CALTGDPYEQYF. The CDR3, as DNA: TGTGCCTTGACAGGGGATCCCTACGAGCAGTACTTC.

The chain combines TRBV11-2 with TRBJ2-7; D uncertain. V was cut by 3 bases and J by 3 bases, with 12 bases left in between. Germline CDR1 is SGHAT and CDR2 is FQNNGV. This CDR3 is 14 amino acids long. This CDR3 is CASSLGPRLYEQYF. CDR3 nucleotide sequence: TGTGCCAGCAGCTTGGGTCCACGACTCTACGAGCAGTACTTC.

This clone is a singleton in its sample. The rearrangement links TRBV5-1 to TRBJ2-2; TRBD2 matches at 9 bases. With 2 bases clipped from V and 3 bases from J, the junction kept 2 bases outside the gene matches. Germline V gives CDR1 SGHRS, CDR2 YFSETQ. The CDR3 extends over 15 amino acids. As DNA, the CDR3 is TGCGCCAGCAGCTTTAGCGGGGGTGACACCGGGGAGCTGTTTTTT. This sequence encodes CASSFSGGDTGELFF.

This clone was found once. The rearrangement joins TRBV28 to TRBJ2-5, with D maybe TRBD2 (6 bases). V was cut by 3 bases and J by 5 bases, with 16 bases left in between. Germline CDR1 reads MDHEN; CDR2 reads SYDVKM. CDR3 length: 15 residues. The CDR3 reads CASSFGLNGGETQYF. CDR3 nucleotide sequence: TGTGCCAGCAGTTTTGGGCTTAACGGAGGGGAGACCCAGTACTTC.

This chain joins TRBV9 and TRBJ2-3; the match to TRBD2 covers 7 bases. Germline CDR1 reads SGDLS; CDR2 reads YYNGEE. The CDR3 is made up of 14 amino acids. V gave up 2 bases and J gave up 5 bases; unmatched junction bases: 5. CDR3 in amino acids: CASSVAGVGDTQYF. CDR3 in DNA: TGTGCCAGCAGCGTCGCGGGAGTGGGAGATACGCAGTATTTT.

The rearrangement joins TRBV5-1 to TRBJ1-1, with TRBD1 matching over 7 bases. V trimming: 5 bases; J trimming: 0 bases; junction bases outside the gene matches: 10. The length of the CDR3 is 16 residues. The germline V gene encodes CDR1 SGHRS and CDR2 YFSETQ. This chain's CDR3 is CASRLSLGQMNTEAFF. DNA of the CDR3: TGCGCCAGCAGATTGTCCTTGGGACAGATGAACACTGAAGCTTTCTTT. Full variable domain (outside the CDR3, taken from reference TRBV5-1 and TRBJ1-1): KAGVTQTPRYLIKTRGQQVTLSCSPISGHRSVSWYQQTPGQGLQFLFEYFSETQRNKGNFPGRFSGRQFSNSRSEMNVSTLELGDSALYLCASRLSLGQMNTEAFFGQGTRLTVV.

This clone appeared a few times. This chain connects TRBV30 to TRBJ2-7; unclear D gene. This CDR3 has 11 residues. In germline, CDR1 is GTSNPN, CDR2 SVGIG (reference sequence). Trimming cost V 2 bases and J 3 bases, with 5 bases left between them. As DNA, the CDR3 is TGTGCCTGGAGTTCCAACTACGAGCAGTACTTC. As protein: CAWSSNYEQYF.

The chain carries TRBV18 and TRBJ1-4; tentatively, D is TRBD1 (6 bases). Germline lookup yields CDR1 KGHSH and CDR2 LQKENI. There are 15 residues in the CDR3. Trimming took off 6 bases at V and 5 bases at J, with 16 bases between the two ends. As DNA, the CDR3 is TGTGCCAGCTCTACCTTACAGGGACTAAATGAAAAACTGTTTTTT. It encodes CASSTLQGLNEKLFF.

This clone was picked up a small number of times. The gene calls are TRBV5-1 and TRBJ2-7, with 8 bases identical to TRBD2. The CDR3 runs 17 residues. Germline assignment: CDR1 SGHRS and CDR2 YFSETQ. Losses at the gene ends were 0 bases for V and 0 bases for J; bases not matched to a gene: 8. CDR3 protein: CASSLAETGTSSYEQYF. CDR3 DNA: TGCGCCAGCAGCTTGGCCGAGACCGGGACTAGCTCCTACGAGCAGTACTTC. Together with reference TRBV5-1 and TRBJ2-7, the CDR3 gives the full variable domain: KAGVTQTPRYLIKTRGQQVTLSCSPISGHRSVSWYQQTPGQGLQFLFEYFSETQRNKGNFPGRFSGRQFSNSRSEMNVSTLELGDSALYLCASSLAETGTSSYEQYFGPGTRLTVT.

This clone has only a few counts. This sequence joins TRBV5-1 and TRBJ2-3; tentatively, D is TRBD1 (6 bases). The V gene's germline CDR1 is SGHRS and CDR2 YFSETQ. The CDR3 totals 14 residues. Trimming cost V 5 bases and J 0 bases, with 10 bases left between them. The CDR3 nucleotides read TGCGCCAGCAGAATGGACAGTAGCACAGATACGCAGTATTTT. This translates into CASRMDSSTDTQYF.

The chain is built from TRBV5-1 and TRBJ2-5; D gene unclear. The CDR3 is made up of 15 amino acids. Germline-derived CDR1 and CDR2 are SGHRS and YFSETQ. V lost 7 bases to trimming and J lost 2 bases, with 18 bases between them. The CDR3 DNA follows: TGCGCCAGCCGCCGATCCGGTCTAGTGCAAGAGACCCAGTACTTC. Residues: CASRRSGLVQETQYF.

This clone appeared a few times. The J gene is TRBJ2-2, the V gene TRBV15, with D maybe TRBD2 (5 bases). Germline V gene lookup returns CDR1 LNHNV and CDR2 YYDKDF (reference sequence). This CDR3 is built from 16 residues. V was pared by 0 bases and J by 6 bases, with 14 bases between. As DNA, the CDR3 is TGTGCCACCAGCAGAGAGCGGACTCCCCGCCCCGGGGAGCTGTTTTTT. Its translation is CATSRERTPRPGELFF. Filled out from reference TRBV15 and TRBJ2-2, the complete variable domain reads DAMVIQNPRYQVTQFGKPVTLSCSQTLNHNVMYWYQQKSSQAPKLLFHYYDKDFNNEADTPDNFQSRRPNTSFCFLDIRSPGLGDTAMYLCATSRERTPRPGELFFGEGSRLTVL.

The V and J genes are TRBV27 and TRBJ1-6; D is possibly TRBD1 (5 bases). The CDR3 has 15 residues. Trimming took off 1 base at V and 7 bases at J, with 11 bases between the two ends. Per germline, CDR1 MNHEY and CDR2 SMNVEV (reference sequence). CDR3 DNA sequence: TGTGCCAGCAGTTTATGGCCCGGGGGGAATTCACCCCTCCACTTT. Protein product: CASSLWPGGNSPLHF.

The chain is built from TRBV5-1 and TRBJ2-2; 8 positions agree with TRBD1. V shed 3 bases and J 6 bases; nucleotides not matched to a gene: 7. CDR1 is SGHRS, CDR2 YFSETQ, per germline. This CDR3 comprises 15 residues. CDR3 DNA sequence: TGCGCCAGCAGCTCAGTTGGACAGGGACCCGGGGAGCTGTTTTTT. Its protein is CASSSVGQGPGELFF.

Comments on this clone: The junction and the germline gene differ at one end; a read error may be behind it. CDR3 sequence reads: CVSSSRGREQYF. CDR3 in DNA: TGTGTCAGCAGTTCACGGGGAAGGGAGCAGTACTTC. The genes are TRBV28 and TRBJ2-7; D may be TRBD2 (5 bases). Germline CDR1 and CDR2: MDHEN and SYDVKM. The CDR3 spans 12 residues.

The chain combines TRBV5-1 with TRBJ2-7, with D possibly TRBD2 on 5 matching bases. CDR3 length equals 14 residues. Germline-derived CDR1 and CDR2 are SGHRS and YFSETQ. V lost 4 bases and J 7 bases, leaving 18 bases between the germline ends. CDR3 sequence (DNA): TGCGCCAGCAGCCTCGGACTCTACCTCGAGGAGCAGTACTTC. Translated: CASSLGLYLEEQYF.

The sample holds a few counts of this clone. The rearrangement links TRBV29-1 to TRBJ2-7, with 11 bases fitting TRBD1. The CDR3 loop spans 12 amino acids. Germline loops: CDR1 SQVTM, CDR2 ANQGSEA. Trimming at V came to 6 bases and at J to 3 bases, leaving 1 base not matched to a gene. The CDR3 reads CSVGTGGYEQYF. CDR3 nucleotides: TGCAGCGTAGGGACAGGGGGCTACGAGCAGTACTTC.

CDR3 sequence: CASSSISGDQPQHF. The CDR3 nucleotides are TGTGCCAGCAGTTCTATTTCAGGTGATCAGCCCCAGCATTTT. The chain combines TRBV28 with TRBJ1-5; D uncertain. Looked up from germline, CDR1 is MDHEN and CDR2 is SYDVKM. Trimming took 4 bases from V and 5 from J, leaving 12 bases between them. This CDR3 contains 14 residues.

The table lists this clone with a count of one. CDR3 nucleotide sequence: TGTGCCAGCAGTCTGGGAAACACCATATATTTT. Translation gives CASSLGNTIYF. This sequence joins TRBV28 and TRBJ1-3; no firm D call. The germline V gene has CDR1 MDHEN and CDR2 SYDVKM. V lost 5 bases to trimming and J lost 4 bases, with 3 bases between them. This CDR3 has 11 residues.

The V call is TRBV28, the J call TRBJ2-1; 11 bases align to TRBD2. V trimming: 7 bases; J trimming: 1 base; junction bases outside the gene matches: 6. Germline CDR1 MDHEN, CDR2 SYDVKM. The CDR3 spans 16 residues. CDR3 bases: TGTGCCAGCAACTTAGCGGGGGGGCCGTCCTACAATGAGCAGTTCTTC. Translating gives CASNLAGGPSYNEQFF.

The J gene is TRBJ2-7, the V gene TRBV5-1, with TRBD2 as a possible D gene (6 bases). Trimming left V 2 bases short and J 3 bases short, with 9 bases between. The CDR3 contains 13 residues. Looked up from germline, CDR1 is SGHRS and CDR2 is YFSETQ. As DNA, the CDR3 is TGCGCCAGCAGCTTAAGCGGGTACTACGAGCAGTACTTC. Amino acids: CASSLSGYYEQYF.

This chain uses TRBV11-1 with TRBJ2-3; TRBD2 agrees at 7 bases. CDR1 SGHAT and CDR2 FQDESV come from the germline V gene (reference sequence). After removal of 1 base from V and 2 bases from J, the junction contained 6 bases not matched to a gene. The CDR3 is 16 amino acids. The CDR3 nucleotides read TGTGCCAGCAGCTTAGTTGGCGGGAGTGCCACAGATACGCAGTATTTT. This codes for CASSLVGGSATDTQYF.

The chain has TRBV10-3 and TRBJ2-3; a possible D gene is TRBD1 (5 bases). Germline loops: CDR1 ENHRY, CDR2 SYGVKD. The CDR3 has 13 residues. V lost 10 bases and J lost 1, with 12 bases in between. CDR3 amino acids: CATAEGGTDTQYF. In nucleotides, the CDR3 is TGTGCCACCGCGGAAGGGGGCACAGATACGCAGTATTTT.

A single count supports this clone. This chain connects TRBV4-2 to TRBJ2-7, with D possibly being TRBD2 (7 bases). The CDR3 spans 14 residues. Between the trimmed V and J ends, which lost 0 bases and 7 bases, there was a span of 13 bases. In germline, CDR1 is LGHNA, CDR2 YNFKEQ. The CDR3 reads CASSQDGGGWEQYF. The DNA for the CDR3 is TGTGCCAGCAGCCAAGATGGGGGGGGCTGGGAGCAGTACTTC.

Written as DNA, the CDR3 is TGCGCCAGCAGCCAAGGATTAGTAAGTGAGCAGTTCTTC. It yields the protein CASSQGLVSEQFF. V gene TRBV4-1 combines with J gene TRBJ2-1; D gene uncertain. V lost 1 base and J 9 bases, leaving 10 bases between the germline ends. From germline, CDR1 is MGHRA and CDR2 YSYEKL. This CDR3 has 13 amino acids.

This rearrangement joins TRBV29-1 to TRBJ2-3, with a possible D match to TRBD2 (5 bases). The CDR3 covers 14 residues. The V end was cut by 4 bases, the J end by 4 bases, with 15 bases between. From germline, CDR1 is SQVTM and CDR2 ANQGSEA. The chain's CDR3 is CSVGGSRGSDTQYF. The CDR3, as DNA: TGCAGCGTTGGGGGAAGCCGGGGATCAGATACGCAGTATTTT.

This clone was counted once. This chain connects TRBV19 to TRBJ1-2; weak D call: TRBD1 (5 bases). CDR1 and CDR2 from the germline V gene are LNHDA and SQIVND (reference sequence). V was pared by 7 bases and J by 6 bases, with 27 bases between. The CDR3 contains 17 residues. CDR3 protein: CASNLRGLTRDYDGYTF. Written as DNA, the CDR3 is TGTGCCAGTAATCTCCGGGGACTCACCAGGGACTATGATGGCTACACCTTC. The full variable domain, completed using reference TRBV19 and TRBJ1-2, is DGGITQSPKYLFRKEGQNVTLSCEQNLNHDAMYWYRQDPGQGLRLIYYSQIVNDFQKGDIAEGYSVSREKKESFPLTVTSAQKNPTAFYLCASNLRGLTRDYDGYTFGSGTRLTVV.